These T cell receptor beta chains were read from a single sample in a study of blood T cell dynamics during melanoma immunotherapy. Sequencing used immunoSEQ multiplex PCR; TCRdb keeps in-frame clones, though not all of them. The repertoire holds about 880 clones, with approximately 90% as singletons. This material consisted of cell-free DNA from blood, taken from a patient treated with checkpoint blockade. These receptors all stem from a human donor with melanoma. The CDR3 runs from the conserved cysteine through the conserved F or W. A D gene is named only where the DNA matches it firmly. Clone sizes are given selectively: once, few, many, or a class where the clone is expanded.

.,TRBJ1-1,.,TRBV28,CASSLDHRGAEAFF,TGTGCCAGCAGCCTTGACCATCGAGGGGCTGAAGCTTTCTTT
.,TRBJ1-5,.,TRBV10-3,CAISPVSGDQPQHF,TGTGCCATCAGCCCGGTTAGTGGGGATCAGCCCCAGCATTTT
.,TRBJ2-2,.,TRBV6-6,CASSYGGTENTGELFF,TGTGCCAGCAGTTACGGGGGGACAGAAAACACCGGGGAGCTGTTTTTT
.,TRBJ1-4,.,TRBV28,CASSLSDSILEKLFF,TGTGCCAGCAGTTTATCCGACAGTATTCTCGAAAAACTGTTTTTT
.,TRBJ2-7,.,TRBV11-1,CASSRADVYYEQYF,TGTGCCAGCAGCCGAGCGGACGTATACTACGAGCAGTACTTC
.,TRBJ1-4,TRBD1,TRBV4-3,CASSQDTGAGEKLFF,TGCGCCAGCAGCCAAGATACAGGGGCGGGTGAAAAACTGTTTTTT
.,TRBJ1-2,.,TRBV27,CASRGGATEGVAYGYTF,TGTGCCAGCCGGGGGGGGGCCACAGAGGGGGTAGCTTATGGCTACACCTTC
.,TRBJ1-1,.,TRBV27,CASSPGRTNTEAFF,TGTGCCAGCAGTCCAGGACGGACTAACACTGAAGCTTTCTTT
.,TRBJ1-5,.,TRBV4-1,CASSLSSGVNQPQHF,TGCGCCAGCAGCCTTTCGTCAGGCGTCAATCAGCCCCAGCATTTT
.,TRBJ1-4,.,TRBV18,CASSPGATNEKLFF,TGTGCCAGCTCACCGGGGGCAACTAATGAAAAACTGTTTTTT
.,TRBJ1-5,TRBD1,TRBV4-3,CASSQDVGRGRQPQHF,TGCGCCAGCAGCCAAGATGTCGGCAGGGGGCGTCAGCCCCAGCATTTT
.,TRBJ2-3,TRBD2,TRBV11-2,CASSLASGGRTDTQYF,TGTGCCAGCAGCTTAGCTAGCGGGGGGCGCACAGATACGCAGTATTTT
once,TRBJ2-1,TRBD2,TRBV2,CASWEGPYNEQFF,TGTGCCAGCTGGGAGGGCCCCTACAATGAGCAGTTCTTC
once,TRBJ1-2,.,TRBV5-4,CASSLAVGGDGYTF,TGTGCCAGCAGCTTGGCCGTGGGGGGCGATGGCTACACCTTC
.,TRBJ2-5,TRBD2,TRBV15,CATSRVTSGEETQYF,TGTGCCACCAGCAGAGTGACTAGCGGGGAAGAGACCCAGTACTTC
.,TRBJ1-2,.,TRBV28,CASSPWDRTFYGYTF,TGTGCCAGCAGCCCTTGGGACCGCACCTTCTATGGCTACACCTTC
once,TRBJ1-3,TRBD1,TRBV29-1,CSVRTQGEDGNTIYF,TGCAGCGTTCGTACACAGGGGGAGGATGGAAACACCATATATTTT
.,TRBJ2-2,.,TRBV2,CASRPRGTGALAGELFF,TGTGCCAGCAGACCTAGGGGAACCGGGGCCTTGGCCGGGGAGCTGTTTTTT
.,TRBJ2-5,TRBD1,TRBV10-3,CAISGDRDRETQYF,TGTGCCATCAGTGGGGACAGGGATCGGGAGACCCAGTACTTC
.,TRBJ2-5,TRBD2,TRBV7-8,CASTLNPSGRAPLETQYF,TGTGCCAGCACCCTAAACCCCAGCGGGAGGGCCCCGTTAGAGACCCAGTACTTC
.,TRBJ2-3,.,TRBV28,CASSLVGRSRTDTQYF,TGTGCCAGCAGTTTAGTTGGCCGGAGCCGCACAGATACGCAGTATTTT
.,TRBJ2-7,.,TRBV28,CASSVGIHYEQYF,TGTGCCAGCAGTGTCGGGATCCACTACGAGCAGTACTTC
.,TRBJ1-1,.,TRBV6-1,CASKGDPPTEAFF,TGTGCCAGCAAGGGGGACCCCCCGACTGAAGCTTTCTTT
once,TRBJ2-3,.,TRBV5-1,CASQHIANGDTQYF,TGCGCCAGCCAACACATTGCAAATGGAGATACGCAGTATTTT
.,TRBJ2-2,.,TRBV13,CASSLLGRFTGGELFF,TGTGCCAGCAGCTTACTCGGGCGGTTTACCGGCGGGGAGCTGTTTTTT
few,TRBJ1-1,.,TRBV15,CATSPPGGPAEAFF,TGTGCCACCAGTCCCCCGGGGGGCCCAGCTGAAGCTTTCTTT
.,TRBJ1-5,.,TRBV5-5,CASSWGSDQPQHF,TGTGCCAGCAGCTGGGGTTCGGATCAGCCCCAGCATTTT
.,TRBJ1-2,.,TRBV28,CASSPYDEGLFYGYTF,TGTGCCAGCAGTCCCTACGATGAGGGGCTCTTCTATGGCTACACCTTC
.,TRBJ1-6,.,TRBV11-3,CASSFDSPLHF,TGTGCCAGCAGCTTTGATTCACCCCTCCACTTT
.,TRBJ2-7,TRBD2,TRBV18,CASSPQRGGLEQYF,TGTGCCAGCTCACCTCAGCGGGGGGGCCTCGAGCAGTACTTC
.,TRBJ1-1,.,TRBV9,CASSSQTSNTEAFF,TGTGCCAGCAGCAGCCAAACCTCGAACACTGAAGCTTTCTTT
.,TRBJ1-4,.,TRBV28,CASSSSRQVNEKLFF,TGTGCCAGCAGTTCCTCTCGACAGGTTAATGAAAAACTGTTTTTT
.,TRBJ2-3,.,TRBV2,CASSEPGTPDGDTQYF,TGTGCCAGCAGTGAACCCGGAACTCCCGACGGAGATACGCAGTATTTT
.,TRBJ1-5,.,TRBV18,CASSPKPATDHYGQPQHF,TGTGCCAGCTCACCTAAACCCGCTACAGATCATTACGGTCAGCCCCAGCATTTT
.,TRBJ1-1,.,TRBV5-1,CASSLYSLNTEAFF,TGCGCCAGCAGCTTGTACAGCCTGAACACTGAAGCTTTCTTT
.,TRBJ2-7,.,TRBV5-1,CASSPGYEQYF,TGCGCCAGCAGCCCGGGCTACGAGCAGTACTTC
.,TRBJ1-2,.,TRBV9,CASSADVFADTNYGYTF,TGTGCCAGCAGCGCGGACGTATTCGCGGACACTAACTATGGCTACACCTTC
.,TRBJ1-6,TRBD1,TRBV9,CASSAGQRNSPLHF,TGTGCCAGCAGCGCGGGACAGCGGAATTCACCCCTCCACTTT
.,TRBJ2-6,.,TRBV5-8,CASSSGHGSPSGANVLTF,TGTGCCAGCAGCTCTGGACACGGGAGTCCCTCTGGGGCCAACGTCCTGACTTTC
.,TRBJ1-2,.,TRBV29-1,CSVVVGGNYGYTF,TGCAGCGTTGTTGTGGGGGGAAACTATGGCTACACCTTC
.,TRBJ2-3,TRBD1,TRBV7-8,CASSPRQGVGTDTQYF,TGTGCCAGCAGCCCCCGACAGGGGGTGGGCACAGATACGCAGTATTTT
.,TRBJ2-2,.,TRBV6-6,CASRWSETNTGELFF,TGTGCCAGCAGATGGTCCGAAACGAACACCGGGGAGCTGTTTTTT
few,TRBJ1-2,.,TRBV5-4,CASSPGQSEGYTF,TGTGCCAGCAGCCCGGGACAATCTGAGGGCTACACCTTC
.,TRBJ2-7,.,TRBV10-2,CASSEYPPQGIDEQYF,TGCGCCAGCAGTGAGTATCCTCCGCAGGGGATCGACGAGCAGTACTTC
.,TRBJ1-2,TRBD1,TRBV27,CASSPGTGGAFGGYTF,TGTGCCAGCAGTCCTGGGACAGGGGGCGCGTTCGGTGGCTACACCTTC
.,TRBJ1-2,.,TRBV4-2,CASSQGFEGSGYTF,TGTGCCAGCAGCCAGGGGTTTGAGGGCAGTGGCTACACCTTC
few,TRBJ1-6,TRBD1,TRBV2,CASSTGTGSSPLHF,TGTGCCAGCAGTACCGGGACAGGGAGTTCACCCCTCCACTTT
.,TRBJ1-1,.,TRBV7-9,CASSPGGGGYTEAFF,TGTGCCAGCAGCCCCGGCGGGGGAGGGTACACTGAAGCTTTCTTT
.,TRBJ2-2,TRBD2,TRBV7-6,CASSSRLAGGPGELFF,TGTGCCAGCAGCTCCAGGCTAGCGGGGGGCCCCGGGGAGCTGTTTTTT
.,TRBJ2-5,TRBD1,TRBV6-1,CASSGRGRETQYF,TGTGCCAGCAGTGGCAGGGGGCGCGAGACCCAGTACTTC